These 9 T cell receptor beta chains were sequenced from one sample in a study of blood T cells in healthy people across ages. Using a J-beta primer mix together with a sample-barcoded 5' primer, a second PCR was run for roughly 6 to 12 cycles. One entry per CDR3 protein results from TCRdb running MiXCR on the 5' RACE reads. The table has about 720,000 distinct CDR3 sequences, 22% seen once; the top ten hold around 21%. The specimen was blood. The receptors shown here come from a man in his sixties or seventies in good health.

V and J are TRBV3-1 and TRBJ2-4; 8 nucleotides agree with TRBD1. This CDR3 contains 14 residues. J was trimmed by 8 bases and V by 4 bases; bases with no gene match: 7. Per germline, CDR1 LGHDT and CDR2 YNNKEL (reference sequence). The CDR3 DNA reads TGTGCCAGCAGCCCGGACGGGACAGGTGACATTCAGTACTTC. The encoded protein is CASSPDGTGDIQYF.

In this sample, this clonotype turned up a few times. The chain joins TRBV12-3 or TRBV12-4 to TRBJ2-5, with 11 bases identical to TRBD2. This CDR3 contains 16 residues. J lost 1 base, V lost 5 bases, and 6 bases had no gene match. The CDR3 nucleotides are TGTGCCAGCAGTCGGGGACTAGCGGATTTCCAAGAGACCCAGTACTTC. It encodes CASSRGLADFQETQYF.

Only one count was recorded for this clonotype. J is TRBJ1-4 and V is TRBV5-1, with 12 positions matching TRBD1. Germline V gene data show CDR1 as SGHRS and CDR2 as YFSETQ. Trimming took 4 bases from V and 7 from J; bases not matched to a gene: 8. The CDR3 covers 16 residues. The CDR3 region has the DNA TGCGCCAGCAGCGTGGGACCGGGACAGGGGGCTGAAAAACTGTTTTTT. Its translation: CASSVGPGQGAEKLFF.

This clonotype was found a few times. The chain uses TRBV12-3 or TRBV12-4 and TRBJ1-1; D gene uncertain. V was cut by 4 bases and J by 0 bases, with 9 bases left in between. The CDR3 runs 14 residues. CDR3 region: CASSSWRMNTEAFF. CDR3 coding DNA: TGTGCCAGCAGTTCCTGGAGGATGAACACTGAAGCTTTCTTT.

The rearrangement uses TRBV10-3 and TRBJ2-3, with 11 bases matching TRBD2. The CDR3 is 14 amino acids. The V gene's germline CDR1 is ENHRY and CDR2 SYGVKD. V shed 10 bases and J 5 bases; nucleotides not matched to a gene: 8. The CDR3 DNA follows: TGTGCCACCATTAGCGGGAGGGATGGAGATACGCAGTATTTT. This encodes CATISGRDGDTQYF.

The chain combines TRBV21-1 with TRBJ2-5. The J call could be wrong; TRBJ2-7 is a better fit for the DNA end. TRBV21-1 represents a pseudogene. This CDR3 has 9 residues. The chain's CDR3 is CVFWYEQYV. For the CDR3, the DNA is TGTGTCTTTTGGTACGAGCAGTACGTC.

This clonotype came up a few times. The chain recombines TRBV24-1 with TRBJ2-3, with unresolved D. This CDR3 is built from 14 residues. Trimming stripped 8 bases from V and 4 bases from J, with 15 bases between. The germline gives CDR1 KGHDR, CDR2 SFDVKD. CDR3: CATNSAAGADTQYF. DNA for the CDR3: TGTGCCACCAACTCCGCGGCAGGTGCAGATACGCAGTATTTT.

This clonotype turned up a few times. The genes are TRBV11-2 and TRBJ2-3; TRBD2 matches 10 bases. This CDR3 contains 16 residues. Trimming took 4 bases from V and 1 from J; bases not matched to a gene: 5. Germline V gene lookup returns CDR1 SGHAT and CDR2 FQNNGV. The CDR3 reads CASSYSGGGRTDTQYF. CDR3 nucleotide sequence: TGTGCCAGCAGCTACAGCGGGGGGGGTCGCACAGATACGCAGTATTTT.

The chain recombines TRBV4-1 with TRBJ2-3; 13 positions agree with TRBD2. This CDR3 is 18 amino acids long. In germline, CDR1 is MGHRA, CDR2 YSYEKL. The trim removed 0 bases at V and 7 bases at J, leaving 10 bases unmatched. CDR3 protein: CASSQDPGTSGVINTQYF. The CDR3 DNA reads TGCGCCAGCAGCCAAGATCCCGGGACTAGCGGGGTCATAAATACGCAGTATTTT.